This is a list of T cell receptor beta chains from one sample in a study of blood T cell repertoires in COVID-19. Assay: immunoSEQ multiplex PCR; the TCRdb copy retains only in-frame clones and omits some. Altogether 200,000 or so clones are present, around four fifths being singletons, with the ten largest covering over 5%. Sequencing input: peripheral blood. The origin of the receptors is a woman aged 30 to 39 with acute or convalescent COVID-19. The CDR3 runs from the conserved cysteine through the conserved F or W. Fields, in order: D gene, CDR3 length, clone size, V gene, J gene, CDR3 DNA, CDR3 protein. D genes are given only for firm matches. A clone size is listed for some rows: how often the clone was seen (once, few, many), or a class if it is expanded.

d_call: -; cdr3_length: 16; clone_size: -; v_call: TRBV3-1/TRBV3-2; j_call: TRBJ1-4; cdr3_nt: TGTGCCAGCAGCCAAGGTCCAGGGATGACTAATGAAAAACTGTTTTTT; cdr3_aa: CASSQGPGMTNEKLFF
d_call: -; cdr3_length: 13; clone_size: few; v_call: TRBV5-8; j_call: TRBJ1-5; cdr3_nt: TGTGCCAGCAGCTTAGCAGGGAATCAGCCCCAGCATTTT; cdr3_aa: CASSLAGNQPQHF
d_call: -; cdr3_length: 14; clone_size: -; v_call: TRBV2; j_call: TRBJ1-2; cdr3_nt: TGTGCCAGCAGTGTTCCAGGTGTTGGCTATGGCTACACCTTC; cdr3_aa: CASSVPGVGYGYTF
d_call: -; cdr3_length: 14; clone_size: -; v_call: TRBV19; j_call: TRBJ2-7; cdr3_nt: TGTGCCAGTAGTATAGTGATAGGGAGCTACGAGCAGTACTTC; cdr3_aa: CASSIVIGSYEQYF
d_call: TRBD1; cdr3_length: 14; clone_size: -; v_call: TRBV10-3; j_call: TRBJ1-3; cdr3_nt: TGTGCCATCAGTCGACAGGGTGTAGGGGACACCATATATTTT; cdr3_aa: CAISRQGVGDTIYF
d_call: TRBD2; cdr3_length: 19; clone_size: once; v_call: TRBV7-2; j_call: TRBJ2-7; cdr3_nt: TGTGCCAGCAGCGAGGGGACTAGCGGGAGCCTAAAGAGGGCTTACGAGCAGTACTTC; cdr3_aa: CASSEGTSGSLKRAYEQYF
d_call: TRBD1; cdr3_length: 16; clone_size: -; v_call: TRBV18; j_call: TRBJ1-1; cdr3_nt: TGTGCCAGCTCAAGAAACTCAGGGGGCGCGGGGACTGAAGCTTTCTTT; cdr3_aa: CASSRNSGGAGTEAFF
d_call: -; cdr3_length: 11; clone_size: -; v_call: TRBV20-1; j_call: TRBJ2-1; cdr3_nt: TGCAGTGCTAGAGATTCAGGCCCCTCATTCTTC; cdr3_aa: CSARDSGPSFF
d_call: -; cdr3_length: 15; clone_size: once; v_call: TRBV5-8; j_call: TRBJ2-1; cdr3_nt: TGTGCCAGCAGCTCCGGGGGTAGCTCCTACAATGAGCAGTTCTTC; cdr3_aa: CASSSGGSSYNEQFF
d_call: TRBD1; cdr3_length: 12; clone_size: -; v_call: TRBV12-3/TRBV12-4; j_call: TRBJ2-7; cdr3_nt: TGTGCCAGCAGCTCCGCAGGGGGCGAGCAGTACTTC; cdr3_aa: CASSSAGGEQYF
d_call: TRBD1; cdr3_length: 15; clone_size: -; v_call: TRBV7-2; j_call: TRBJ1-5; cdr3_nt: TGTGCCAGCTTACCCAGGACAGGACTAAATCAGCCCCAGCATTTT; cdr3_aa: CASLPRTGLNQPQHF
d_call: -; cdr3_length: 13; clone_size: -; v_call: TRBV28; j_call: TRBJ1-4; cdr3_nt: TGTGCCAGCGGTTTGAGCATTAATGAAAAACTGTTTTTT; cdr3_aa: CASGLSINEKLFF
d_call: TRBD2; cdr3_length: 15; clone_size: once; v_call: TRBV28; j_call: TRBJ2-2; cdr3_nt: TGTGCCACCCGTCCGGGACTAGCTTCCACCGGGGAGCTGTTTTTT; cdr3_aa: CATRPGLASTGELFF
d_call: TRBD1; cdr3_length: 14; clone_size: once; v_call: TRBV6-5; j_call: TRBJ1-1; cdr3_nt: TGTGCCAGCACCCTCTCAGGGGGCGCGACTGAAGCTTTCTTT; cdr3_aa: CASTLSGGATEAFF
d_call: TRBD2; cdr3_length: 16; clone_size: -; v_call: TRBV30; j_call: TRBJ2-1; cdr3_nt: TGTGCCTGGGGAGGCAGGACTAGCGGGAGAGGCGATGAGCAGTTCTTC; cdr3_aa: CAWGGRTSGRGDEQFF
d_call: -; cdr3_length: 14; clone_size: -; v_call: TRBV6-6; j_call: TRBJ2-3; cdr3_nt: TGTGCCAGCAGTCTTCAGACAGGCACAGATACGCAGTATTTT; cdr3_aa: CASSLQTGTDTQYF
d_call: TRBD2; cdr3_length: 16; clone_size: -; v_call: TRBV10-2; j_call: TRBJ2-1; cdr3_nt: TGCGCCAGCAGTGAGAGGAGCGGGAGTTTGTACAATGAGCAGTTCTTC; cdr3_aa: CASSERSGSLYNEQFF
d_call: -; cdr3_length: 15; clone_size: -; v_call: TRBV27; j_call: TRBJ1-1; cdr3_nt: TGTGCCAGCAGTTTACCGAGGGGGACGAACACTGAAGCTTTCTTT; cdr3_aa: CASSLPRGTNTEAFF
d_call: TRBD1; cdr3_length: 18; clone_size: few; v_call: TRBV6-1; j_call: TRBJ1-5; cdr3_nt: TGTGCCAGCAGTGAAGCGCTTCGGGACAGATCATCCAATCAGCCCCAGCATTTT; cdr3_aa: CASSEALRDRSSNQPQHF
d_call: TRBD1; cdr3_length: 14; clone_size: -; v_call: TRBV6-5; j_call: TRBJ1-2; cdr3_nt: TGTGCCAGCACTCCGAGACAGGGGAACTATGGCTACACCTTC; cdr3_aa: CASTPRQGNYGYTF
d_call: -; cdr3_length: 13; clone_size: -; v_call: TRBV12-3/TRBV12-4; j_call: TRBJ1-2; cdr3_nt: TGTGCCAGCAGTTTAGCGCAGGGCTATGGCTACACCTTC; cdr3_aa: CASSLAQGYGYTF
d_call: TRBD1; cdr3_length: 16; clone_size: few; v_call: TRBV2; j_call: TRBJ1-1; cdr3_nt: TGTGCCAGCACCGAGGGACAGGGATTAAAGAACACTGAAGCTTTCTTT; cdr3_aa: CASTEGQGLKNTEAFF
d_call: -; cdr3_length: 15; clone_size: -; v_call: TRBV7-2; j_call: TRBJ1-3; cdr3_nt: TGTGCCAGCACCCTGGAGTACAGGGCTGGAAACACCATATATTTT; cdr3_aa: CASTLEYRAGNTIYF
d_call: TRBD1; cdr3_length: 13; clone_size: few; v_call: TRBV28; j_call: TRBJ1-2; cdr3_nt: TGTGCCAGCAGTTTGACAGGGTTCCATGGCTACACCTTC; cdr3_aa: CASSLTGFHGYTF